What follows are 12 T cell receptor beta chains derived from one specimen sequenced in a study of blood T cell repertoires in COVID-19. Generated by immunoSEQ multiplex PCR, the TCRdb table keeps only in-frame clones and is missing some. The table shows 350,000 to 400,000 clones, with more than 80% occurring only once. Sequences were obtained from PBMCs or T cells enriched from blood (not recorded which). The receptors derive from a man younger than 35 who had recovered from COVID-19.

This rearrangement joins TRBV11-1 to TRBJ2-5, with D possibly TRBD2 on 6 matching bases. V lost 0 bases to trimming and J lost 5 bases, with 16 bases between them. CDR1 SGHAT and CDR2 FQDESV come from the germline V gene (reference sequence). This CDR3 has 16 amino acids. This chain's CDR3 is CASSLAGTYDGETQYF. The DNA for the CDR3 is TGTGCCAGCAGCTTAGCGGGGACTTACGATGGGGAGACCCAGTACTTC.

The V gene is TRBV30, the J gene TRBJ2-2; 7 nucleotides match TRBD2. The CDR3 is 15 amino acids. CDR1 GTSNPN and CDR2 SVGIG come from the germline V gene (reference sequence). For the CDR3, the DNA is TGTGCATGCTCTGGGGGAGGGCCAGGCACCGGGGAGCTGTTTTTT. Its translation is CACSGGGPGTGELFF.

CDR3 sequence: CASSIGDRGNQPQHF. As DNA, the CDR3 is TGTGCCAGTAGTATAGGGGACAGGGGAAATCAGCCCCAGCATTTT. The V and J genes are TRBV19 and TRBJ1-5; 10 positions match TRBD1. Trimming took 1 base from V and 4 from J; bases not matched to a gene: 1. The CDR3 runs 15 residues. Germline CDR1 is LNHDA and CDR2 is SQIVND (reference sequence).

V is TRBV19 and J is TRBJ1-3; tentative D call: TRBD1 (6 bases). The CDR3 runs 14 residues. Germline V gene lookup returns CDR1 LNHDA and CDR2 SQIVND (reference sequence). V was trimmed by 6 bases and J by 4 bases, leaving 13 bases between them. Written as DNA, the CDR3 is TGTGCCAGTAGACCCACAGGGTCGGGAAACACCATATATTTT. Translated, it gives CASRPTGSGNTIYF.

This clone occurred once. The rearrangement links TRBV28 to TRBJ2-7, with TRBD2 as a possible D gene (6 bases). The CDR3 consists of 13 residues. In germline, CDR1 is MDHEN, CDR2 SYDVKM. V dropped 3 bases and J dropped 10 bases, with 16 bases sitting between them. This chain's CDR3 is CASSLGGPTYQYF. DNA of the CDR3: TGTGCCAGCAGTTTGGGGGGACCCACTTATCAGTACTTC.

The gene calls are TRBV2 and TRBJ2-7; TRBD2 might be the D (5 bases). The CDR3 sequence is 12 residues long. Germline CDR1 and CDR2: SNHLY and FYNNEI. V was shortened by 5 bases and J by 4 bases, with 9 bases between the two germline ends. The DNA for the CDR3 is TGTGCCAGCAGTTCCACGGGATACGAGCAGTACTTC. It is translated as CASSSTGYEQYF.

The genes are TRBV18 and TRBJ2-7; weak D call: TRBD2 (6 bases). V dropped 4 bases and J dropped 4 bases, with 14 bases sitting between them. The germline CDR1 and CDR2 sequences are KGHSH and LQKENI. The CDR3 length is 14 residues. CDR3 in amino acids: CASSLPGLGYEQYF. The CDR3 DNA follows: TGTGCCAGCTCACTACCGGGACTTGGTTACGAGCAGTACTTC.

The gene calls are TRBV15 and TRBJ1-3; D call uncertain. V dropped 5 bases and J dropped 4 bases, with 9 bases sitting between them. The CDR3 runs 13 residues. CDR1 and CDR2 (germline): LNHNV, YYDKDF (reference sequence). DNA of the CDR3: TGTGCCACCAGCTTCGCGGGGGGAAACACCATATATTTT. Its translation is CATSFAGGNTIYF.

V usage is TRBV7-3 and J usage is TRBJ2-1; 8 bases agree with TRBD1. Germline trimming cut 5 bases from V and 5 bases from J; bases unmatched to any gene: 5. Germline V CDR1 and CDR2: SGHTA, FQGTGA. The CDR3 totals 14 residues. The CDR3 DNA reads TGTGCCAGCAGCCCCCACAGGGGGAACAATGAGCAGTTCTTC. This gives the protein CASSPHRGNNEQFF.

The chain links TRBV3-1 (or the pseudogene TRBV3-2) to TRBJ1-4; D is undetermined. CDR1 is LGHDT, CDR2 YNNKEL, per germline (reference sequence). The CDR3 covers 15 residues. V was pared by 6 bases and J by 0 bases, with 11 bases between. The CDR3 reads CASRQPGATNEKLFF. DNA of the CDR3: TGTGCCAGCAGGCAACCGGGAGCAACTAATGAAAAACTGTTTTTT.

The chain is built from TRBV10-3 and TRBJ1-4; 9 nucleotides line up with TRBD1. The J segment lost 5 bases and the V segment lost 8 bases, leaving 6 bases of the junction unmatched. CDR1 is ENHRY and CDR2 is SYGVKD in the germline V gene. This CDR3 is built from 14 residues. This CDR3 reads CAIGGTGRNEKLFF. CDR3 in DNA: TGTGCCATCGGTGGGACAGGGAGGAATGAAAAACTGTTTTTT.

The chain uses TRBV28 and TRBJ2-1; possibly TRBD2 for D (6 bases). This CDR3 is 16 amino acids long. Trimming removed 2 bases from V and 8 bases from J, with 19 bases in between. Germline V CDR1 and CDR2: MDHEN, SYDVKM. In DNA form, the CDR3 reads TGTGCCAGCAGTTTAACCCCGACTAGTCCTACGTATGAGCAGTTCTTC. This sequence encodes CASSLTPTSPTYEQFF.